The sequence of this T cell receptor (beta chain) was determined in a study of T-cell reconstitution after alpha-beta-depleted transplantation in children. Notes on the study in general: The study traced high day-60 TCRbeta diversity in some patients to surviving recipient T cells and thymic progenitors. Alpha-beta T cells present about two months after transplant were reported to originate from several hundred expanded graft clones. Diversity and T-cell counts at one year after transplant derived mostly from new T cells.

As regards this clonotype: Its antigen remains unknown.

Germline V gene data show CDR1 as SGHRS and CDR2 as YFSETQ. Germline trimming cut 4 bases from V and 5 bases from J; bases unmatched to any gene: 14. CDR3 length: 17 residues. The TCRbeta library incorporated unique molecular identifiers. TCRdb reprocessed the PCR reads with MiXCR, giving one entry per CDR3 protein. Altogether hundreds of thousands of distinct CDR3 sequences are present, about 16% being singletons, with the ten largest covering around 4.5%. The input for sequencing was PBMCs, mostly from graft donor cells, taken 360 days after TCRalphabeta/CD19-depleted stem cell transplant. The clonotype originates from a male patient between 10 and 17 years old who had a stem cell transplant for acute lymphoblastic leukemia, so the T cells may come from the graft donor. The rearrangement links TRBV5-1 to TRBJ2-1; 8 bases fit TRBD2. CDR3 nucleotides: TGCGCCAGCAGCCCGCCAGAGCGGGAGTTAGGAGACAATGAGCAGTTCTTC. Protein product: CASSPPERELGDNEQFF. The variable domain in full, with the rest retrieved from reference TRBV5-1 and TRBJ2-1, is KAGVTQTPRYLIKTRGQQVTLSCSPISGHRSVSWYQQTPGQGLQFLFEYFSETQRNKGNFPGRFSGRQFSNSRSEMNVSTLELGDSALYLCASSPPERELGDNEQFFGPGTRLTVL.